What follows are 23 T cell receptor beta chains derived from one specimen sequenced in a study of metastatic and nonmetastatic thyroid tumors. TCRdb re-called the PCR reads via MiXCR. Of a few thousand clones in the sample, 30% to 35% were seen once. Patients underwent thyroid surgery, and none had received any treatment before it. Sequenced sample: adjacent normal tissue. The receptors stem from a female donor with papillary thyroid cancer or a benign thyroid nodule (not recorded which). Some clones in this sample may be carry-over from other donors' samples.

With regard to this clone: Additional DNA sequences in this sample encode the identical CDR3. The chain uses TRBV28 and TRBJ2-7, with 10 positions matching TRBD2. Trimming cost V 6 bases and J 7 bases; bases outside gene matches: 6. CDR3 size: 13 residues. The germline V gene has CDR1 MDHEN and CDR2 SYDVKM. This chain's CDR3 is CASRSLAGSEQYF. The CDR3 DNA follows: TGTGCCAGCAGGTCACTAGCGGGATCGGAGCAGTACTTC.

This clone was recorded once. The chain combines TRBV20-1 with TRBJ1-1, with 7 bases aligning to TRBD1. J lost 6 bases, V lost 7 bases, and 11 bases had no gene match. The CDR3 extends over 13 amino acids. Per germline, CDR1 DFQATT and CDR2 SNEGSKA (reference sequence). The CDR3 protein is CSVPDRLRSEAFF. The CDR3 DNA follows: TGCAGTGTTCCGGACAGGCTAAGGTCTGAAGCTTTCTTT.

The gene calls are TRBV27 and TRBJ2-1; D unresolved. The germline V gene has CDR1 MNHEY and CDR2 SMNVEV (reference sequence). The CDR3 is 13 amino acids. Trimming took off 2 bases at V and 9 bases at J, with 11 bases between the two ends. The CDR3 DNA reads TGTGCCAGCAGTTTAGGGAAGGGCGGTGAGCAGTTCTTC. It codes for CASSLGKGGEQFF.

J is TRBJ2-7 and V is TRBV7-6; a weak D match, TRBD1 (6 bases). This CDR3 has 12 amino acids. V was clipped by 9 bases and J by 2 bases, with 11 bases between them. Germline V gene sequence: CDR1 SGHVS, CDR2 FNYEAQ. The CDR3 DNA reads TGTGCCAGTAGGGGGTCAACCTACGAGCAGTACTTC. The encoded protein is CASRGSTYEQYF.

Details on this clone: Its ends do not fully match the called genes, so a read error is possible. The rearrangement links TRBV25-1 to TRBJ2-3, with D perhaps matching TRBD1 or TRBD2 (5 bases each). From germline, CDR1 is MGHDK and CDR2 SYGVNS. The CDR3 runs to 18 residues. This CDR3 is CASSLGRGAGSGTDTQYF. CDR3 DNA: TGTGCGAGCAGCCTGGGACGAGGGGCGGGCAGCGGCACAGATACGCAGTATTTT. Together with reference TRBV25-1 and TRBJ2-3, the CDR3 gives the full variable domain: EADIYQTPRYLVIGTGKKITLECSQTMGHDKMYWYQQDPGMELHLIHYSYGVNSTEKGDLSSESTVSRIRTEHFPLTLESARPSHTSQYLCASSLGRGAGSGTDTQYFGPGTRLTVL.

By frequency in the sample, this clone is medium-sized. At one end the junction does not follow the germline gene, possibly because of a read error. The CDR3 protein is CASSLTGMDEAFF. The CDR3 DNA follows: TGTGCCAGCAGCCTAACAGGGATGGATGAAGCTTTCTTT. This chain connects TRBV7-3 to TRBJ1-1, with D possibly being TRBD1 (6 bases). CDR1 and CDR2 from the germline V gene are SGHTA and FQGTGA. The CDR3 spans 13 residues.

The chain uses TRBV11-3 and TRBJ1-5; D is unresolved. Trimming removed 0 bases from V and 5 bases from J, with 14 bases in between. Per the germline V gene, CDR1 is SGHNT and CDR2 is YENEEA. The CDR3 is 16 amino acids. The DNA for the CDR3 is TGTGCCAGCAGCTTAGAAGGAGGGTTTCTGGATCAGCCCCAGCATTTT. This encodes CASSLEGGFLDQPQHF.

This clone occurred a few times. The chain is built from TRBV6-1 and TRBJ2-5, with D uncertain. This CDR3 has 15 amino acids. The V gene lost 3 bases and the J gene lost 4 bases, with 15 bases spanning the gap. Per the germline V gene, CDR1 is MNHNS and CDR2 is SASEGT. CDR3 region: CASSDLGNLGETQYF. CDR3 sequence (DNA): TGTGCCAGCAGTGACTTGGGAAACCTGGGAGAGACCCAGTACTTC.

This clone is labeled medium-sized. CDR3 residues: CASSQVRGQPQHF. CDR3 DNA: TGCGCCAGCAGCCAAGTAAGGGGTCAGCCCCAGCATTTT. The chain combines TRBV4-1 with TRBJ1-5, with a possible D match to TRBD1 (5 bases). The CDR3 loop spans 13 amino acids. Germline V gives CDR1 MGHRA, CDR2 YSYEKL. Trimming removed 1 base at V and 6 bases at J, with 7 bases between.

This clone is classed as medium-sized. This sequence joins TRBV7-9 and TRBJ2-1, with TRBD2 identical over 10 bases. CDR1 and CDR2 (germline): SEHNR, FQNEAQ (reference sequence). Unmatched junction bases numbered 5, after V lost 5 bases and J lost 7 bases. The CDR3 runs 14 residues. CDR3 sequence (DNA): TGTGCCAGCAGCCAGGGACTAGCGCGGAATGAGCAGTTCTTC. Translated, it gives CASSQGLARNEQFF.

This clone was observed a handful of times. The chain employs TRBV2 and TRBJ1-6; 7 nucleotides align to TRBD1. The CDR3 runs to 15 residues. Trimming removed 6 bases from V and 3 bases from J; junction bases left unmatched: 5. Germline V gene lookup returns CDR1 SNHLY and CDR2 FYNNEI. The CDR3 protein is CASSSGGGYNSPLHF. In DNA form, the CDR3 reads TGTGCCAGCAGCTCAGGGGGTGGCTATAATTCACCCCTCCACTTT.

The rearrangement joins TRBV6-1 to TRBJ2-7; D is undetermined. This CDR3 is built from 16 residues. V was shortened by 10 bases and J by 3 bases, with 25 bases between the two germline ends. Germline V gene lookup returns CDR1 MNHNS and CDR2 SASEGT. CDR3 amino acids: CATAPRVRTLHYEQYF. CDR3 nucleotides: TGTGCCACCGCTCCCCGGGTCCGAACATTACACTACGAGCAGTACTTC.

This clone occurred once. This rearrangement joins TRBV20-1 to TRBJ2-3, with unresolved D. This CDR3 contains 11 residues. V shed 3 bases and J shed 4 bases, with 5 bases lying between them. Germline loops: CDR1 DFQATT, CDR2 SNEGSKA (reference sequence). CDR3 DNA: TGCAGTGCTAGGTATGCAGATACGCAGTATTTT. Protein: CSARYADTQYF.

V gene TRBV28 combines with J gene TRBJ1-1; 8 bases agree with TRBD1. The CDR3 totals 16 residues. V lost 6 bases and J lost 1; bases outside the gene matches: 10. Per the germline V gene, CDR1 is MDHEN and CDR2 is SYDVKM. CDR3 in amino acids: CASSPRTGWGNTEAFF. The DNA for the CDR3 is TGTGCCAGCAGCCCTCGGACAGGGTGGGGGAACACTGAAGCTTTCTTT.

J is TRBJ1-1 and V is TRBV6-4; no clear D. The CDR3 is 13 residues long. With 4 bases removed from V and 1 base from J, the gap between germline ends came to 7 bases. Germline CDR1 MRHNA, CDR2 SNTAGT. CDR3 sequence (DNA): TGTGCCAGCAGTGCAAAGGAGAACACTGAAGCTTTCTTT. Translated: CASSAKENTEAFF.

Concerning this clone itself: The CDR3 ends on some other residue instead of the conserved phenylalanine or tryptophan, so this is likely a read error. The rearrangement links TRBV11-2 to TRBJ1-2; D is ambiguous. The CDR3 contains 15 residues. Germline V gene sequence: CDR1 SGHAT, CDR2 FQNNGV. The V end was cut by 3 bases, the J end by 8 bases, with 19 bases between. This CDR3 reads CASSFVPPRKDGYTS. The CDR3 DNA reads TGTGCCAGCAGCTTTGTCCCGCCAAGGAAGGACGGCTACACCTCC.

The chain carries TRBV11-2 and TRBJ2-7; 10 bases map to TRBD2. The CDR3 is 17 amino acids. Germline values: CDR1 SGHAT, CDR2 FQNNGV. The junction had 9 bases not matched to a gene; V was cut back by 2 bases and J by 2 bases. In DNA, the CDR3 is TGTGCCAGCAGCTTATTGTCGACTAGCGGGTTTCCCTACGAGCAGTACTTC. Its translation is CASSLLSTSGFPYEQYF.

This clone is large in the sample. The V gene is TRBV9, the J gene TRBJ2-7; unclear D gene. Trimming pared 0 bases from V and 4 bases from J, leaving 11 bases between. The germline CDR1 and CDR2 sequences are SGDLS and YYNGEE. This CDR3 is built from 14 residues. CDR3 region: CASSVGATTYEQYF. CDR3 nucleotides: TGTGCCAGCAGCGTAGGGGCGACAACATACGAGCAGTACTTC.

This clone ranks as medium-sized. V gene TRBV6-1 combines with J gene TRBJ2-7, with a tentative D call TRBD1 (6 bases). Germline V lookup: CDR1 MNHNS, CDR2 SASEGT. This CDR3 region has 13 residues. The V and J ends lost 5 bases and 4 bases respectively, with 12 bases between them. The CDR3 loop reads CASSSRGTYEQYF. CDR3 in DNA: TGTGCCAGCAGTTCCAGGGGAACTTACGAGCAGTACTTC.

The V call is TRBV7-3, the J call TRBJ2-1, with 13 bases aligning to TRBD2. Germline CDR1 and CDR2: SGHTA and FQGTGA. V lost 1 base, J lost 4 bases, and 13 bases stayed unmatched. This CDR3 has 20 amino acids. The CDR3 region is CASSLKVWTSGGLPYNEQFF. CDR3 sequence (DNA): TGTGCCAGCAGCTTAAAAGTATGGACTAGCGGGGGACTACCTTACAATGAGCAGTTCTTC.

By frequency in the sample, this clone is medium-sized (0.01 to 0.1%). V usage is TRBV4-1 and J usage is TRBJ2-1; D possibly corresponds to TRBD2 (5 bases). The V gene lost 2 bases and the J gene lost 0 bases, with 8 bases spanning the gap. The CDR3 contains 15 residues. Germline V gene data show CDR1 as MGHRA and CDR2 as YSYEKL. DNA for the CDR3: TGCGCCAGCAGCCAAAGACTACCCTCCTACAATGAGCAGTTCTTC. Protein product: CASSQRLPSYNEQFF.

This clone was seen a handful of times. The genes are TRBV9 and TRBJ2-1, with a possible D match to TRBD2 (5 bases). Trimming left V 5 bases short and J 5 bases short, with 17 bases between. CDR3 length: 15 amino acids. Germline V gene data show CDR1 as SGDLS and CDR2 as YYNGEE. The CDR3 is CASSEGLLINNEQFF. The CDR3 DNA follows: TGTGCCAGCAGTGAGGGCCTCCTAATTAACAATGAGCAGTTCTTC.

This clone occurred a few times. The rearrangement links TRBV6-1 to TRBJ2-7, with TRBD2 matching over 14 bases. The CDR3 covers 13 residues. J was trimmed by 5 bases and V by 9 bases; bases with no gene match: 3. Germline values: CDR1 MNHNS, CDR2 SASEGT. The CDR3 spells CASPGLAGDEQYF. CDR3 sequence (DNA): TGTGCCAGTCCGGGACTAGCGGGAGACGAGCAGTACTTC.